The 17 T cell receptor beta chains below all came from one sample that was sequenced in a study of cytomegalovirus exposure and HLA in healthy donors. PCR amplification relied on 60 Vbeta primers (plus 13 Jbeta primers). The data were produced by immunoSEQ multiplex PCR, yet TCRdb's version contains in-frame clones alone and is incomplete. The sample includes fewer than 140,000 clones, about three quarters of them seen just once. Specimen: PBMCs. These receptors all stem from a boy aged 5-17 years in good health and CMV-seronegative.

The J gene is TRBJ1-5, the V gene TRBV2; D is perhaps TRBD1 (5 bases). Looked up from germline, CDR1 is SNHLY and CDR2 is FYNNEI. The V end lost 6 bases, the J end lost 2 bases, and 14 bases lay between the germline ends. CDR3 length equals 15 residues. The CDR3 region has the DNA TGTGCCAGCAGAGTTGACCCGGGGGGCAATCAGCCCCAGCATTTT. Translation: CASRVDPGGNQPQHF.

The J gene is TRBJ1-5, the V gene TRBV30; 7 nucleotides agree with TRBD1. This CDR3 is 15 amino acids long. Germline CDR1 GTSNPN, CDR2 SVGIG (reference sequence). V shed 1 base, J shed 6 bases, and the junction held 9 bases outside the gene matches. CDR3 region: CAWSGDRAPVQPQHF. DNA for the CDR3: TGTGCCTGGAGTGGTGACAGGGCTCCAGTTCAGCCCCAGCATTTT.

The chain recombines TRBV5-1 with TRBJ2-7, with D perhaps TRBD1 (6 bases). CDR1 and CDR2 (germline): SGHRS, YFSETQ. Deletions cut 0 bases from V and 3 bases from J, with 13 bases between. The CDR3 runs to 15 residues. This CDR3 is CASSLVTGNFYEQYF. The CDR3 DNA reads as TGCGCCAGCAGCTTGGTCACAGGGAATTTCTACGAGCAGTACTTC. Filled out from reference TRBV5-1 and TRBJ2-7, the complete variable domain reads KAGVTQTPRYLIKTRGQQVTLSCSPISGHRSVSWYQQTPGQGLQFLFEYFSETQRNKGNFPGRFSGRQFSNSRSEMNVSTLELGDSALYLCASSLVTGNFYEQYFGPGTRLTVT.

The CDR3 region has the DNA TGTGCCAGCAGCTTCCACAGGTTAGGCTCCTACGAGCAGTACTTC. Translation: CASSFHRLGSYEQYF. The rearrangement joins TRBV7-8 to TRBJ2-7; perhaps TRBD1 as D (5 bases). The CDR3 spans 15 residues. Trimming cost V 3 bases and J 0 bases, with 12 bases left between them. Germline-derived CDR1 and CDR2 are SGHVS and FQNEAQ.

The chain joins TRBV6-1 to TRBJ2-7; 7 bases agree with TRBD1. V lost 7 bases and J lost 2; bases outside the gene matches: 11. The CDR3 loop spans 15 amino acids. CDR1 and CDR2 from the germline V gene are MNHNS and SASEGT. The DNA of the CDR3 is TGTGCCAGCACCTCAACAGGGGCGAATCCCTACGAGCAGTACTTC. This translates into CASTSTGANPYEQYF.

In its sample, this clone was seen a few times. J is TRBJ1-1 and V is TRBV28; tentatively, D is TRBD1 (5 bases). This CDR3 has 14 amino acids. Looked up from germline, CDR1 is MDHEN and CDR2 is SYDVKM. V was shortened by 3 bases and J by 4 bases, with 12 bases between the two germline ends. The DNA of the CDR3 is TGTGCCAGCAGTTTGGGAGGGGAGGGCACTGAAGCTTTCTTT. It encodes CASSLGGEGTEAFF.

The chain joins TRBV5-6 to TRBJ1-2; TRBD1 might be the D (5 bases). This CDR3 spans 13 amino acids. Trimming stripped 3 bases from V and 4 bases from J, with 10 bases between. The germline CDR1 and CDR2 sequences are SGHDT and YYEEEE. CDR3 region: CASSWVTAYGYTF. The DNA of the CDR3 is TGTGCCAGCAGCTGGGTGACAGCCTATGGCTACACCTTC.

This clone appeared once. J is TRBJ1-2 and V is TRBV6-5; maybe TRBD1 (6 bases). CDR3 length: 15 amino acids. Trimming left V 0 bases short and J 6 bases short, with 14 bases between. The germline V gene has CDR1 MNHEY and CDR2 SVGAGI. The CDR3 DNA is TGTGCCAGCAGTTACTCGGAAGGGGGGGAAAATGGCTACACCTTC. This sequence encodes CASSYSEGGENGYTF.

This chain uses TRBV30 with TRBJ1-4; 7 positions agree with TRBD1. J lost 8 bases, V lost 0 bases, and 6 bases had no gene match. In germline, CDR1 is GTSNPN, CDR2 SVGIG (reference sequence). The CDR3 loop spans 14 amino acids. CDR3: CAWSVRGGWEKLFF. The CDR3 DNA is TGTGCCTGGAGTGTACGAGGGGGCTGGGAAAAACTGTTTTTT. Variable domain in full (rest from reference TRBV30 and TRBJ1-4): SQTIHQWPATLVQPVGSPLSLECTVEGTSNPNLYWYRQAAGRGLQLLFYSVGIGQISSEVPQNLSASRPQDRQFILSSKKLLLSDSGFYLCAWSVRGGWEKLFFGSGTQLSVL.

In the case of this clone: One end of the junction is discordant with germline, which a read error may explain. The chain couples TRBV7-7 to TRBJ1-1; D gene ambiguous. Germline-derived CDR1 and CDR2 are SSHAT and FNYEAQ (reference sequence). CDR3 size: 17 residues. Written as DNA, the CDR3 is TGTGCTAGCAGCTCCCGGTCCGAGGGCAAAATGAACACTGAAGCTTTCTTT. It encodes CASSSRSEGKMNTEAFF.

The chain employs TRBV7-6 and TRBJ1-3, with a possible D match to TRBD1 (5 bases). V lost 5 bases, J lost 2 bases, and 16 bases lay in between. Germline values: CDR1 SGHVS, CDR2 FNYEAQ. The CDR3 runs 16 residues. CDR3 DNA sequence: TGTGCCAGCAGCCCCAGAGGCAGGGAGGCTGGAAACACCATATATTTT. Translation gives CASSPRGREAGNTIYF.

The chain links TRBV27 to TRBJ1-2; D ambiguous. Trimming left V 7 bases short and J 3 bases short, with 21 bases between. Germline-derived CDR1 and CDR2 are MNHEY and SMNVEV (reference sequence). The CDR3 contains 16 residues. For the CDR3, the DNA is TGTGCCAGCATTTCAAGGATCGGGGAGTCGCACTATGGCTACACCTTC. It translates to CASISRIGESHYGYTF.

The chain links TRBV2 to TRBJ1-2; no reliable D call. The CDR3 loop spans 13 amino acids. The germline gives CDR1 SNHLY, CDR2 FYNNEI. Trimming stripped 9 bases from V and 4 bases from J, with 15 bases between. CDR3 amino acids: CASNSIQSYGYTF. The CDR3 DNA follows: TGTGCCAGTAACAGTATACAATCCTATGGCTACACCTTC.

This chain links TRBV27 with TRBJ2-7; TRBD1 agrees at 12 bases. Germline CDR1 and CDR2: MNHEY and SMNVEV (reference sequence). Unmatched junction bases numbered 11, after V lost 5 bases and J lost 3 bases. The CDR3 totals 17 residues. The CDR3 bases are TGTGCCAGCAGTGCTTCACCCGGGACAGGGGGCCACTACGAGCAGTACTTC. It codes for CASSASPGTGGHYEQYF.

This clone has just one count. This chain uses TRBV9 with TRBJ1-6; weak D call: TRBD1 (5 bases). Germline CDR1 and CDR2: SGDLS and YYNGEE. This CDR3 region has 17 residues. Trimming shortened V by 4 bases and J by 2 bases, and 16 bases separated the two germline ends. The CDR3 spells CASSQGQGRTYNSPLHF. CDR3 sequence (DNA): TGTGCCAGCAGCCAAGGGCAGGGTAGAACCTATAATTCACCCCTCCACTTT.

J is TRBJ1-5 and V is TRBV2, with D perhaps TRBD1 (6 bases). V shed 4 bases and J shed 7 bases, with 14 bases lying between them. The CDR3 runs 14 residues. CDR1 and CDR2 (germline): SNHLY, FYNNEI. The CDR3 here is CASSAQGQGQPQHF. In DNA, the CDR3 is TGTGCCAGCAGTGCGCAGGGGCAGGGACAGCCCCAGCATTTT.

The chain recombines TRBV11-2 with TRBJ1-2; no definite D call. Trimming took 1 base from V and 4 from J, leaving 7 bases between them. The CDR3 has 13 amino acids. The germline V gene encodes CDR1 SGHAT and CDR2 FQNNGV. The CDR3 region has the DNA TGTGCCAGCAGCTTAGGAAGCCCCTATGGCTACACCTTC. The encoded protein is CASSLGSPYGYTF.